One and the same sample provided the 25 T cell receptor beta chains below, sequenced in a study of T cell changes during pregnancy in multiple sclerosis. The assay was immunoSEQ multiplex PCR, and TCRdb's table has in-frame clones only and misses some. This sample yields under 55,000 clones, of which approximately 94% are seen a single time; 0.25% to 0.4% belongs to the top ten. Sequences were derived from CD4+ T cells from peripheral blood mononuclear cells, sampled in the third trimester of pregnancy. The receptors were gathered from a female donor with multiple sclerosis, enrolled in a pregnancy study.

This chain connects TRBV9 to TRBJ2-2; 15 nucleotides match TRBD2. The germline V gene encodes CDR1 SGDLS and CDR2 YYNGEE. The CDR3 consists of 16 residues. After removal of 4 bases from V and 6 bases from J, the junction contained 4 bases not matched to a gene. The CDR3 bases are TGTGCCAGCAGCCCAGGACTAGCGGGGGGGCCCGGGGAGCTGTTTTTT. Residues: CASSPGLAGGPGELFF.

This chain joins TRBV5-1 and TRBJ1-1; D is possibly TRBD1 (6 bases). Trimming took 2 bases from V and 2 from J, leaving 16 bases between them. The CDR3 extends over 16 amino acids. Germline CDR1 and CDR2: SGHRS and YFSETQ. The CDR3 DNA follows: TGCGCCAGCAGCTTAGGGAAGACAGGAGAAAACACTGAAGCTTTCTTT. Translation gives CASSLGKTGENTEAFF.

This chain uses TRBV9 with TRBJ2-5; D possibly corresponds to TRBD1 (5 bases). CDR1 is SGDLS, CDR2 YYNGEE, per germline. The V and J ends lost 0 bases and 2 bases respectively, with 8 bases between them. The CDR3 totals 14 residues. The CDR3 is CASSVGGEQETQYF. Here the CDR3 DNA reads TGTGCCAGCAGCGTAGGGGGCGAACAAGAGACCCAGTACTTC.

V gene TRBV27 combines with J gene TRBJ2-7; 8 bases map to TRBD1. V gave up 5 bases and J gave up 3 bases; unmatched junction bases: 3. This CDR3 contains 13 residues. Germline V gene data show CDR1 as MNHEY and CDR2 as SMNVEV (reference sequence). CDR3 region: CASSDRGSYEQYF. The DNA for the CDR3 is TGTGCCAGCAGTGACAGGGGAAGCTACGAGCAGTACTTC.

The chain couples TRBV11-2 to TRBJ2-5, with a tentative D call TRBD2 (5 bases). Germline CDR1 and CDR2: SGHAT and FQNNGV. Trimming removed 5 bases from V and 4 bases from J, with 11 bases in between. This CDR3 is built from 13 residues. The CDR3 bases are TGTGCCAGCAGCCACGGCGGGCGAGAGACCCAGTACTTC. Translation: CASSHGGRETQYF.

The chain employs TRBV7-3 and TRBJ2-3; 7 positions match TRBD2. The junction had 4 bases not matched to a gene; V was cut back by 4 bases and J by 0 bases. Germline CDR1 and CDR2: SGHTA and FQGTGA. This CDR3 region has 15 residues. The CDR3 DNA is TGTGCCAGCAGCTACAGCGGGACTAGCACAGATACGCAGTATTTT. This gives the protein CASSYSGTSTDTQYF.

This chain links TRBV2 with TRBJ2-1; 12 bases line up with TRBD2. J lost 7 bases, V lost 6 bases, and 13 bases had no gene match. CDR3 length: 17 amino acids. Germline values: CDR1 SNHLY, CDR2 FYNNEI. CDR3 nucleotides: TGTGCCAGCAGGACCGGACTAGCGGGATTTCCGATAAATGAGCAGTTCTTC. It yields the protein CASRTGLAGFPINEQFF.

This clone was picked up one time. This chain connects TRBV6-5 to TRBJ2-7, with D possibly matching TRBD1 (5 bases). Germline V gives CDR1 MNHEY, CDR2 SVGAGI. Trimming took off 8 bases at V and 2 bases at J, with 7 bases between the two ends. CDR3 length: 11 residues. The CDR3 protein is CASGAPYEQYF. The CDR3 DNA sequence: TGTGCCAGCGGGGCCCCCTACGAGCAGTACTTC.

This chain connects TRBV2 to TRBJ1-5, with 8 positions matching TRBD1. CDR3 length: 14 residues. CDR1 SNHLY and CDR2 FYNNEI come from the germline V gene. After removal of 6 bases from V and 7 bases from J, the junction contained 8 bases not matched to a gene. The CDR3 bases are TGTGCCAGCAGACCGGACAGGGTTGGCCAGCCCCAGCATTTT. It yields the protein CASRPDRVGQPQHF. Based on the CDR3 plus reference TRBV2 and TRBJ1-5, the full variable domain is EPEVTQTPSHQVTQMGQEVILRCVPISNHLYFYWYRQILGQKVEFLVSFYNNEISEKSEIFDDQFSVERPDGSNFTLKIRSTKLEDSAMYFCASRPDRVGQPQHFGDGTRLSIL.

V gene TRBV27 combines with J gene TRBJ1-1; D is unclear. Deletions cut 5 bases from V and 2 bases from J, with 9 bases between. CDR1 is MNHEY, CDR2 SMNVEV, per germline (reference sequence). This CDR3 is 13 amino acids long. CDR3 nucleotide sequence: TGTGCCAGCAGTGGCAGATTTAACACTGAAGCTTTCTTT. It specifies CASSGRFNTEAFF.

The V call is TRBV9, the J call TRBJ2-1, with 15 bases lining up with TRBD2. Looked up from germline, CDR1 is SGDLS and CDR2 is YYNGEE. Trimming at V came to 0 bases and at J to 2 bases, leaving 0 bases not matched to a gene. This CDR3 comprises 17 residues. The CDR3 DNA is TGTGCCAGCAGCGTAGGGACTAGCGGGGGGGCCTACAATGAGCAGTTCTTC. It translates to CASSVGTSGGAYNEQFF.

The CDR3 loop reads CASSIPSGTEAFF. The CDR3 DNA reads as TGTGCCAGTAGTATCCCTTCAGGCACTGAAGCTTTCTTT. The chain links TRBV19 to TRBJ1-1, with unresolved D. Trimming left V 3 bases short and J 4 bases short, with 9 bases between. This CDR3 is 13 amino acids long. Germline CDR1 reads LNHDA; CDR2 reads SQIVND (reference sequence).

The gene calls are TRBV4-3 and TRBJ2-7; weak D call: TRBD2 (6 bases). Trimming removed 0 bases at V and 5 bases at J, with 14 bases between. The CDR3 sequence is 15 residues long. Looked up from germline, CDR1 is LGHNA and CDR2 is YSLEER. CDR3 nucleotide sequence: TGCGCCAGCAGCCAAGATAGGAGGGGTGGCGACGAGCAGTACTTC. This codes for CASSQDRRGGDEQYF.

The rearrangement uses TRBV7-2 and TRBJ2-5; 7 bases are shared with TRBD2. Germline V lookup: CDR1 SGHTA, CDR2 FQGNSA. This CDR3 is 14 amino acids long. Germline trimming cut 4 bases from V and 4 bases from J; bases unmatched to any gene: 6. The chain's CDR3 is CASSSGGFRETQYF. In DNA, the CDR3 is TGTGCCAGCAGCTCCGGGGGGTTTCGAGAGACCCAGTACTTC.

This chain's CDR3 is CSVVAGGTGELFF. In DNA form, the CDR3 reads TGCAGCGTTGTGGCAGGGGGCACCGGGGAGCTGTTTTTT. The chain recombines TRBV29-1 with TRBJ2-2; TRBD1 agrees at 7 bases. With V trimmed by 4 bases and J by 4 bases, 3 bases remained unmatched. This CDR3 is 13 amino acids long. Germline V gene lookup returns CDR1 SQVTM and CDR2 ANQGSEA.

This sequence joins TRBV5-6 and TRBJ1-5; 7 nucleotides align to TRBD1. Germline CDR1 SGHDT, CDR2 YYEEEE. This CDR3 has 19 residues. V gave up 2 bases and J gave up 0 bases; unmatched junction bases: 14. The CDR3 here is CASSFYYNQGQLSNQPQHF. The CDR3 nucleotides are TGTGCCAGCAGCTTTTACTATAACCAGGGACAGCTTAGCAATCAGCCCCAGCATTTT.

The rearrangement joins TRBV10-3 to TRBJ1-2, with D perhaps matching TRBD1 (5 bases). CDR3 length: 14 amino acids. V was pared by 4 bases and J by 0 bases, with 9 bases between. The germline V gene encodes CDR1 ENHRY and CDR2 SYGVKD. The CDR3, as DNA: TGTGCCATCAGTGGAGACAGAACTAACTATGGCTACACCTTC. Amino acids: CAISGDRTNYGYTF.

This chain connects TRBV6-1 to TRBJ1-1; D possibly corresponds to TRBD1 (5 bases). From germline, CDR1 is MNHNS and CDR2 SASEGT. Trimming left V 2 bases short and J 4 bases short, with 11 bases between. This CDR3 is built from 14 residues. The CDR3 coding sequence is TGTGCCAGCAGTGAACCAGGGTTGAGCACTGAAGCTTTCTTT. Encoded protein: CASSEPGLSTEAFF.

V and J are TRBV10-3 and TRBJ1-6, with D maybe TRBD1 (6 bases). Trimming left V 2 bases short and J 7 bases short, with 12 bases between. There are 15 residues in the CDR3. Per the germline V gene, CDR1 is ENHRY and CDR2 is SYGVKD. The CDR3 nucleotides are TGTGCCATCAGTGAGCAGGGAAGGGGGAATTCACCCCTCCACTTT. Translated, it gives CAISEQGRGNSPLHF.

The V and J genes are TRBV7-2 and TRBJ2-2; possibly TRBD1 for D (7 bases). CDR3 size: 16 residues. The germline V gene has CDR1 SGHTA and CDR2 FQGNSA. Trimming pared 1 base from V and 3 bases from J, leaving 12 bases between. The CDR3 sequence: CASSLGRGPHTGELFF. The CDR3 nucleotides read TGTGCCAGCAGCTTAGGGAGGGGGCCTCACACCGGGGAGCTGTTTTTT.

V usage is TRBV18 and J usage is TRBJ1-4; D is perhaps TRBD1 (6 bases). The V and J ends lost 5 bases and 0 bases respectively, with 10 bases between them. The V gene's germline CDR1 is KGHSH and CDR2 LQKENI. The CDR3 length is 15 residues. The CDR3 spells CASSDPGATNEKLFF. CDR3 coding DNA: TGTGCCAGCTCAGACCCAGGGGCAACTAATGAAAAACTGTTTTTT.

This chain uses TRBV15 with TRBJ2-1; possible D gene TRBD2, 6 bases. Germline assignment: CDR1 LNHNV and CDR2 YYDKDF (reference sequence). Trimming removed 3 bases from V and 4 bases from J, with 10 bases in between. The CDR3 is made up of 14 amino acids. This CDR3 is CATSSTSRYNEQFF. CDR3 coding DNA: TGTGCCACCAGCAGTACTAGCCGGTACAATGAGCAGTTCTTC.

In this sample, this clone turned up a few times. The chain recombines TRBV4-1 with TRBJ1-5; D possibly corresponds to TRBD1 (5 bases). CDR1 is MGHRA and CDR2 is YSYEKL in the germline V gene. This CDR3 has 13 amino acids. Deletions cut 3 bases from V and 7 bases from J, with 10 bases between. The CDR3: CASSHPGRQPQHF. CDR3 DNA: TGCGCCAGCAGCCACCCAGGGAGGCAGCCCCAGCATTTT.

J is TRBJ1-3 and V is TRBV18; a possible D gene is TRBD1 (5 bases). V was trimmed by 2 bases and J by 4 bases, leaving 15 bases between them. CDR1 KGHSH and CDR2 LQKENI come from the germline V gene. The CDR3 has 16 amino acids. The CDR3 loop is CASSPKAQGSGNTIYF. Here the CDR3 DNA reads TGTGCCAGCTCACCAAAGGCGCAGGGTTCCGGAAACACCATATATTTT.

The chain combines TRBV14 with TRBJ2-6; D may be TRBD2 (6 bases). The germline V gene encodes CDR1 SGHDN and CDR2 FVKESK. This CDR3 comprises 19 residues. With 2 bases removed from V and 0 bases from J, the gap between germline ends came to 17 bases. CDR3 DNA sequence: TGTGCCAGCAGCCAAACGGGCGGGGAACTAAACTCTGGGGCCAACGTCCTGACTTTC. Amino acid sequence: CASSQTGGELNSGANVLTF. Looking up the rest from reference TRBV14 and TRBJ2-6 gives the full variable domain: EAGVTQFPSHSVIEKGQTVTLRCDPISGHDNLYWYRRVMGKEIKFLLHFVKESKQDESGMPNNRFLAERTGGTYSTLKVQPAELEDSGVYFCASSQTGGELNSGANVLTFGAGSRLTVL.